Below, 27 T cell receptor beta chains from the same sample are listed, as sequenced in a study of blood T cell repertoires in COVID-19. TCRdb keeps only in-frame clones here, not all; method: immunoSEQ multiplex PCR. The sample has around 480,000 clones, approximately 89% seen once. What was sequenced was peripheral blood. These receptors were collected from a woman aged 45-65 years with COVID-19, enrolled during active disease.

This rearrangement joins TRBV4-1 to TRBJ2-3, with D tentatively TRBD1 (5 bases). CDR3 length: 15 residues. Per the germline V gene, CDR1 is MGHRA and CDR2 is YSYEKL. Trimming stripped 2 bases from V and 3 bases from J, with 12 bases between. DNA for the CDR3: TGCGCCAGCAGCCAACAGGGTCACTTAACAGATACGCAGTATTTT. This gives the protein CASSQQGHLTDTQYF.

The J gene is TRBJ1-1, the V gene TRBV3-1 (or the pseudogene TRBV3-2); TRBD1 matches at 7 bases. CDR3 size: 14 residues. Germline V gives CDR1 LGHDT, CDR2 YNNKEL (reference sequence). V shed 7 bases and J 5 bases; nucleotides not matched to a gene: 10. As DNA, the CDR3 is TGTGCCAGCACCGCGAGGGGGCGGGGAACTGAAGCTTTCTTT. Protein product: CASTARGRGTEAFF.

This chain joins TRBV6-5 and TRBJ2-2; TRBD1 agrees at 8 bases. Germline V lookup: CDR1 MNHEY, CDR2 SVGAGI. After removal of 5 bases from V and 5 bases from J, the junction contained 4 bases not matched to a gene. The CDR3 runs to 14 residues. The CDR3 DNA follows: TGTGCCAGCAGTCGACAGGGGTATACCGGGGAGCTGTTTTTT. This codes for CASSRQGYTGELFF.

The V call is TRBV2, the J call TRBJ2-2; D is unresolved. Per germline, CDR1 SNHLY and CDR2 FYNNEI. The germline V and J ends were trimmed by 2 bases and 5 bases, with 6 bases remaining between them. CDR3 length equals 13 residues. The CDR3 spells CASSERRTGELFF. The CDR3 nucleotides read TGTGCCAGCAGTGAACGCCGGACCGGGGAGCTGTTTTTT.

This sequence joins TRBV6-5 and TRBJ2-7; 10 nucleotides line up with TRBD2. V shed 5 bases and J 5 bases; nucleotides not matched to a gene: 6. From germline, CDR1 is MNHEY and CDR2 SVGAGI. The CDR3 consists of 14 residues. CDR3 in DNA: TGTGCCAGCAGTCCACTAGCGGGGAAGAACGAGCAGTACTTC. Residues: CASSPLAGKNEQYF.

CDR3 sequence reads: CAMRIGTGNAGELFF. The CDR3 coding sequence is TGTGCCATGCGGATAGGGACAGGGAATGCTGGGGAGCTGTTTTTT. The chain links TRBV10-3 to TRBJ2-2, with 9 bases aligning to TRBD1. This CDR3 is 15 amino acids long. Trimming cost V 9 bases and J 8 bases; bases outside gene matches: 13. The germline V gene has CDR1 ENHRY and CDR2 SYGVKD.

The V call is TRBV6-2 or TRBV6-3, the J call TRBJ1-5, with D possibly being TRBD1 (6 bases). The germline V gene encodes CDR1 MNHEY and CDR2 SVGEGT. The CDR3 contains 14 residues. Trimming removed 6 bases from V and 1 base from J, with 10 bases in between. CDR3 loop: CASRPTGSNQPQHF. The CDR3 region has the DNA TGTGCCAGCAGACCTACAGGGAGCAATCAGCCCCAGCATTTT.

This rearrangement joins TRBV2 to TRBJ2-7; D remains unclear. Trimming took off 6 bases at V and 0 bases at J, with 6 bases between the two ends. The CDR3 covers 12 residues. CDR1 is SNHLY and CDR2 is FYNNEI in the germline V gene. CDR3 amino acids: CASSLVSYEQYF. The CDR3 bases are TGTGCCAGCAGCCTCGTCTCCTACGAGCAGTACTTC. Looking up the rest from reference TRBV2 and TRBJ2-7 gives the full variable domain: EPEVTQTPSHQVTQMGQEVILRCVPISNHLYFYWYRQILGQKVEFLVSFYNNEISEKSEIFDDQFSVERPDGSNFTLKIRSTKLEDSAMYFCASSLVSYEQYFGPGTRLTVT.

The chain links TRBV4-1 to TRBJ2-1; D unclear. V shed 1 base and J shed 7 bases, with 11 bases lying between them. Germline V gives CDR1 MGHRA, CDR2 YSYEKL. This CDR3 spans 14 amino acids. The CDR3: CASSQVYQENEQFF. Written as DNA, the CDR3 is TGCGCCAGCAGCCAAGTTTATCAGGAAAATGAGCAGTTCTTC.

CDR3 in DNA: TGTGCCAGTAACCCGACAGTGACGAACACTGAAGCTTTCTTT. This codes for CASNPTVTNTEAFF. This sequence joins TRBV19 and TRBJ1-1, with D perhaps matching TRBD1 (5 bases). The CDR3 runs to 14 residues. Trimming removed 7 bases at V and 1 base at J, with 13 bases between. Germline values: CDR1 LNHDA, CDR2 SQIVND (reference sequence).

This chain connects TRBV7-9 to TRBJ1-5; possible D gene TRBD1, 5 bases. V was cut by 1 base and J by 0 bases, with 10 bases left in between. CDR3 length: 16 amino acids. Germline V gene sequence: CDR1 SEHNR, CDR2 FQNEAQ (reference sequence). The CDR3 DNA sequence: TGTGCCAGCAGCTTAGGCACAGGAGATAGCAATCAGCCCCAGCATTTT. It is translated as CASSLGTGDSNQPQHF. Variable domain in full (rest from reference TRBV7-9 and TRBJ1-5): DTGVSQNPRHKITKRGQNVTFRCDPISEHNRLYWYRQTLGQGPEFLTYFQNEAQLEKSRLLSDRFSAERPKGSFSTLEIQRTEQGDSAMYLCASSLGTGDSNQPQHFGDGTRLSIL.

The CDR3 protein is CASSPRLTGPYEQYF. CDR3 DNA sequence: TGTGCCAGCTCACCACGACTCACCGGTCCCTACGAGCAGTACTTC. The V gene is TRBV18, the J gene TRBJ2-7; no reliable D call. V lost 1 base, J lost 2 bases, and 12 bases lay in between. This CDR3 spans 15 amino acids. Germline CDR1 is KGHSH and CDR2 is LQKENI.

This clone was observed a few times. The V call is TRBV24-1, the J call TRBJ2-1; perhaps TRBD1 as D (5 bases). V shed 4 bases and J shed 7 bases, with 13 bases lying between them. The CDR3 contains 14 residues. Per germline, CDR1 KGHDR and CDR2 SFDVKD. The CDR3 DNA reads TGTGCCACCAGTGACGGCAGGGCAAAAAATGAGCAGTTCTTC. Protein: CATSDGRAKNEQFF.

The chain employs TRBV6-5 and TRBJ1-2, with D possibly being TRBD1 (6 bases). This CDR3 has 14 amino acids. Trimming shortened V by 6 bases and J by 4 bases, and 15 bases separated the two germline ends. The germline V gene encodes CDR1 MNHEY and CDR2 SVGAGI. The CDR3 sequence: CASSSGQSSYGYTF. The CDR3 region has the DNA TGTGCCAGCAGCTCAGGACAGAGCTCCTATGGCTACACCTTC.

The V and J genes are TRBV29-1 and TRBJ2-3, with D maybe TRBD1 (5 bases). Looked up from germline, CDR1 is SQVTM and CDR2 is ANQGSEA. This CDR3 contains 16 residues. Trimming left V 7 bases short and J 2 bases short, with 22 bases between. The CDR3 is CSAWQGYLGDTDTQYF. The CDR3 DNA reads as TGCAGCGCTTGGCAGGGATACCTAGGGGACACAGATACGCAGTATTTT.

This clone showed up just once. This chain connects TRBV28 to TRBJ2-1, with 9 bases matching TRBD1. The ends lost 5 bases at V and 5 bases at J; junction bases unmatched: 10. Germline-derived CDR1 and CDR2 are MDHEN and SYDVKM. This CDR3 has 16 amino acids. CDR3 in DNA: TGTGCCAGCAGTCCCCCCAACAGGGGGCGACACAATGAGCAGTTCTTC. This translates into CASSPPNRGRHNEQFF.

The chain employs TRBV12-3 or TRBV12-4 and TRBJ2-7; D remains ambiguous. V lost 6 bases to trimming and J lost 2 bases, with 8 bases between them. This CDR3 region has 12 residues. The CDR3, as DNA: TGTGCCAGCAGCCCTGACACCTACGAGCAGTACTTC. As protein: CASSPDTYEQYF.

The chain carries TRBV6-5 and TRBJ2-7, with 8 bases lining up with TRBD2. The germline gives CDR1 MNHEY, CDR2 SVGAGI. The V segment lost 7 bases and the J segment 0 bases; nucleotides outside the gene matches: 5. This CDR3 contains 14 residues. The DNA of the CDR3 is TGTGCCAGCATGGGGCTAGCGGGCTCCTACGAGCAGTACTTC. Translating gives CASMGLAGSYEQYF.

The genes are TRBV29-1 and TRBJ2-7; perhaps TRBD2 as D (5 bases). The germline V and J ends were trimmed by 4 bases and 5 bases, with 9 bases remaining between them. CDR1 and CDR2 from the germline V gene are SQVTM and ANQGSEA. This CDR3 spans 11 amino acids. The chain's CDR3 is CSVGGGHEQYF. The CDR3 DNA reads TGCAGCGTTGGCGGAGGCCACGAGCAGTACTTC.

V and J are TRBV2 and TRBJ2-1; 10 nucleotides match TRBD2. V lost 7 bases, J lost 9 bases, and 9 bases stayed unmatched. Germline V gene lookup returns CDR1 SNHLY and CDR2 FYNNEI. The CDR3 is 14 amino acids. The CDR3 reads CASTSSGGRGEQFF. CDR3 in DNA: TGTGCCAGCACGTCTAGCGGGGGACGGGGTGAGCAGTTCTTC.

With regard to this clone: The sample contains more than one DNA sequence encoding this CDR3. The chain uses TRBV11-2 and TRBJ1-1; 7 bases match TRBD1. Germline V gene sequence: CDR1 SGHAT, CDR2 FQNNGV. The CDR3 totals 13 residues. V shed 1 base, J shed 6 bases, and the junction held 2 bases outside the gene matches. CDR3 amino acids: CASSLAGGAEAFF. CDR3 nucleotides: TGTGCCAGCAGCTTAGCAGGGGGTGCTGAAGCTTTCTTT. Based on the CDR3 plus reference TRBV11-2 and TRBJ1-1, the full variable domain is EAGVAQSPRYKIIEKRQSVAFWCNPISGHATLYWYQQILGQGPKLLIQFQNNGVVDDSQLPKDRFSAERLKGVDSTLKIQPAKLEDSAVYLCASSLAGGAEAFFGQGTRLTVV.

The genes are TRBV6-5 and TRBJ1-1; no clear D gene. The CDR3 is 13 residues long. V lost 5 bases and J 9 bases, leaving 16 bases between the germline ends. CDR1 and CDR2 (germline): MNHEY, SVGAGI. CDR3 amino acids: CASSPPYGSKAFF. The CDR3 coding sequence is TGTGCCAGCAGTCCTCCGTACGGGTCTAAAGCTTTCTTT.

Only a few counts were recorded for this clone. This sequence joins TRBV7-9 and TRBJ1-1; 7 bases agree with TRBD1. CDR3 size: 14 residues. Trimming cost V 5 bases and J 6 bases; bases outside gene matches: 9. The germline gives CDR1 SEHNR, CDR2 FQNEAQ (reference sequence). CDR3 region: CASSPGNRGAEAFF. For the CDR3, the DNA is TGTGCCAGCAGCCCGGGAAACAGGGGCGCTGAAGCTTTCTTT.

The V gene is TRBV27, the J gene TRBJ1-2; D is ambiguous. The CDR3 has 14 amino acids. V was pared by 6 bases and J by 4 bases, with 15 bases between. Per the germline V gene, CDR1 is MNHEY and CDR2 is SMNVEV (reference sequence). CDR3 protein: CASRAESFLYGYTF. DNA of the CDR3: TGTGCCAGCAGGGCAGAATCTTTCCTCTATGGCTACACCTTC.

The rearrangement joins TRBV5-6 to TRBJ2-1, with D perhaps matching TRBD2 (5 bases). Germline-derived CDR1 and CDR2 are SGHDT and YYEEEE. The CDR3 sequence is 13 residues long. V dropped 4 bases and J dropped 1 base, with 6 bases sitting between them. In nucleotides, the CDR3 is TGTGCCAGCAGCCCGGGATCCTACAATGAGCAGTTCTTC. It translates to CASSPGSYNEQFF.

The J gene is TRBJ2-3, the V gene TRBV5-1; 9 bases line up with TRBD2. V shed 4 bases, J shed 5 bases, and the junction held 5 bases outside the gene matches. The CDR3 is 14 residues long. Germline V lookup: CDR1 SGHRS, CDR2 YFSETQ. CDR3 DNA: TGCGCCAGCAGCCCCGGCGGGGGGGTAGATACGCAGTATTTT. Translation gives CASSPGGGVDTQYF. The full variable domain, completed using reference TRBV5-1 and TRBJ2-3, is KAGVTQTPRYLIKTRGQQVTLSCSPISGHRSVSWYQQTPGQGLQFLFEYFSETQRNKGNFPGRFSGRQFSNSRSEMNVSTLELGDSALYLCASSPGGGVDTQYFGPGTRLTVL.

The chain joins TRBV9 to TRBJ1-2, with D uncertain. The V gene lost 0 bases and the J gene lost 8 bases, with 14 bases spanning the gap. This CDR3 contains 14 residues. Germline CDR1 reads SGDLS; CDR2 reads YYNGEE. The CDR3 DNA sequence: TGTGCCAGCAGCGTAGCTTGGTCGGGCGGGGGCTACACCTTC. Its translation: CASSVAWSGGGYTF.